This T cell receptor (beta chain) was recorded in a study of cytomegalovirus exposure and HLA in healthy donors. Germline V lookup: CDR1 SGDLS, CDR2 YYNGEE. The CDR3 runs 15 residues. With V trimmed by 3 bases and J by 8 bases, 11 bases remained unmatched. The PCR was carried out with 60 Vbeta primers and 13 Jbeta primers. Some clones are missing from TCRdb's copy, which holds only in-frame ones; the method was immunoSEQ multiplex PCR. The sample totals 70,000 or so clones. Notes on the study in general: Researchers reported in a later analysis that common viral pathogens appeared linked to several top clusters. A later analysis linked a missense variant in DCLRE1C to the trimming of TCR beta V and J genes. A later analysis found that most CMV-associated TCR beta chains appeared HLA-restricted.

A remark on this clone: The antigen remains undetermined.

J is TRBJ2-1 and V is TRBV9, with 7 positions matching TRBD2. The sequenced sample consisted of PBMCs. This TCR came from a boy between 10 and 17 years old in good health and CMV-seronegative. This CDR3 reads CASSALAMDLHEQFF. CDR3 DNA sequence: TGTGCCAGCAGCGCACTAGCGATGGACCTTCATGAGCAGTTCTTC.